This record looks at one T cell receptor beta chain sequence and its context. Clones were read by immunoSEQ multiplex PCR, and TCRdb kept only the in-frame ones, dropping some. The sample yields 150,000 to 200,000 clones, roughly 82% seen once. Patients of the Seattle cohort, enrolled during active infection, were followed longitudinally. Germline CDR1 reads MNHNY; CDR2 reads SVGAGI (reference sequence). The CDR3 covers 14 residues. Trimming removed 6 bases at V and 2 bases at J, with 12 bases between. This record comes from a study of blood T cell repertoires in COVID-19. Study-level background: PBMCs, B-cell-depleted T cells, or T cells were the source of the cDNA or gDNA that made up the material.

The sequenced material came from peripheral blood. The source is a woman aged 40 to 50 with COVID-19, enrolled during active disease. This chain connects TRBV6-6 to TRBJ2-3; D may be TRBD1 (6 bases). Here the CDR3 DNA reads TGTGCCAGCAGCCCCGGACAGAACACAGATACGCAGTATTTT. It translates to CASSPGQNTDTQYF.